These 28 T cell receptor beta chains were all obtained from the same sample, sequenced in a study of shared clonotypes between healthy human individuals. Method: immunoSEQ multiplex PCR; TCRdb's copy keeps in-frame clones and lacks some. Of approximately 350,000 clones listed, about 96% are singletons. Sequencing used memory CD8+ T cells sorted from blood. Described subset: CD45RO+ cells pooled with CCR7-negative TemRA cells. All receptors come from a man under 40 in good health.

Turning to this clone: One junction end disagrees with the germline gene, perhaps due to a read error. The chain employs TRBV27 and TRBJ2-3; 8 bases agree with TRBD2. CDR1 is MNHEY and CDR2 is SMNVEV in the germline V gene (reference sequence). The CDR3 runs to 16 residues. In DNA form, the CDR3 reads TGTGCCAGCAGTTTATATTGGCTAGCGGGCACAGAGACGCAGTATTTT. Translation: CASSLYWLAGTETQYF.

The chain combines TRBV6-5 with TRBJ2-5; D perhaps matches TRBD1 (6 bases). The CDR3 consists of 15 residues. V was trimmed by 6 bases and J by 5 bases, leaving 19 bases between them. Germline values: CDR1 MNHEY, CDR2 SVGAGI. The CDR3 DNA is TGTGCCAGCAGCAACACCCAACAGGGTCGGGAGACCCAGTACTTC. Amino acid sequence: CASSNTQQGRETQYF.

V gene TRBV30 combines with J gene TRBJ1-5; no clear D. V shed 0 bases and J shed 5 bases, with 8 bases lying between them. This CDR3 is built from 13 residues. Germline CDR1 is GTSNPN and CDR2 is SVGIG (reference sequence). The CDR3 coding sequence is TGTGCCTGGAGTGTACGCGGGGATCAGCCCCAGCATTTT. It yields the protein CAWSVRGDQPQHF.

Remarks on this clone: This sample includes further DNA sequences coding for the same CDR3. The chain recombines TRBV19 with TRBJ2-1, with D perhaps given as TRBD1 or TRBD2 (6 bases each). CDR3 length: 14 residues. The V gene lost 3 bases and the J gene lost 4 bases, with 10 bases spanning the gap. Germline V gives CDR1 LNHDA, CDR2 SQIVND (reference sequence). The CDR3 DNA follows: TGTGCCAGTAGTATCCGGGGGCCTTACAATGAGCAGTTCTTC. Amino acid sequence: CASSIRGPYNEQFF.

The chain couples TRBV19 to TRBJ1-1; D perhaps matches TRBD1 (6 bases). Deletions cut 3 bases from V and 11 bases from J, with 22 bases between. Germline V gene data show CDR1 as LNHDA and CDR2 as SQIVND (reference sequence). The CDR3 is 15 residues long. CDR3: CASSIVLNGGAGAFF. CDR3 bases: TGTGCCAGTAGTATTGTTCTCAACGGGGGCGCAGGGGCTTTCTTT.

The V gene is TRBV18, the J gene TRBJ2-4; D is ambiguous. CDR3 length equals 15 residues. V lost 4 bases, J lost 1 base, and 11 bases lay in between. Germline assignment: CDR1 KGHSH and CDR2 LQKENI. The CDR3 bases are TGTGCCAGCTCACACCTGGCTAACGCCAAAAACATTCAGTACTTC. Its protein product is CASSHLANAKNIQYF.

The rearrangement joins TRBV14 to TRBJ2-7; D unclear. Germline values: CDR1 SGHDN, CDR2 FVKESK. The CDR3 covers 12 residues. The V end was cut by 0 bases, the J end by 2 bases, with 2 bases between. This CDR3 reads CASSQEAYEQYF. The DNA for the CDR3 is TGTGCCAGCAGCCAAGAAGCCTACGAGCAGTACTTC. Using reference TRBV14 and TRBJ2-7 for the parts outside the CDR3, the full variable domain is EAGVTQFPSHSVIEKGQTVTLRCDPISGHDNLYWYRRVMGKEIKFLLHFVKESKQDESGMPNNRFLAERTGGTYSTLKVQPAELEDSGVYFCASSQEAYEQYFGPGTRLTVT.

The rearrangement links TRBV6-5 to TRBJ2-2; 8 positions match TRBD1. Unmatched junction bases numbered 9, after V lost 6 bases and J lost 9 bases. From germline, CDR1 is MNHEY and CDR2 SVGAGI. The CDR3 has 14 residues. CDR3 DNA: TGTGCCAGCAGGTCAGGGGGCGAGGTCCGGGAGCTGTTTTTT. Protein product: CASRSGGEVRELFF.

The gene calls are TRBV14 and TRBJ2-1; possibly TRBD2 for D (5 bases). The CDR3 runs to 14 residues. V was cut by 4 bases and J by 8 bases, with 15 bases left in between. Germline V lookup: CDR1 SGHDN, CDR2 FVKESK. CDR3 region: CASSPLTGTYEQFF. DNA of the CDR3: TGTGCCAGCAGCCCCCTCACGGGAACGTATGAGCAGTTCTTC.

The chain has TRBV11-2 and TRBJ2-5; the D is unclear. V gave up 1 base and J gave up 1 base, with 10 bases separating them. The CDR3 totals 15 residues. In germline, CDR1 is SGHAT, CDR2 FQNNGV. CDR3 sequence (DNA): TGTGCCAGCAGCTTAGTTGGGTCCCGCCAAGAGACCCAGTACTTC. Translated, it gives CASSLVGSRQETQYF.

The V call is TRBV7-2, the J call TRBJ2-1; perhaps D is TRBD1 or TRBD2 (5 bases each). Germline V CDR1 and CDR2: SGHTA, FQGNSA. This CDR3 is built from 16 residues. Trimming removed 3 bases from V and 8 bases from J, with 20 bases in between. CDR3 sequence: CASSFRPLGTGHEQFF. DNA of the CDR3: TGTGCCAGCAGCTTCCGACCCCTGGGGACGGGTCATGAGCAGTTCTTC.

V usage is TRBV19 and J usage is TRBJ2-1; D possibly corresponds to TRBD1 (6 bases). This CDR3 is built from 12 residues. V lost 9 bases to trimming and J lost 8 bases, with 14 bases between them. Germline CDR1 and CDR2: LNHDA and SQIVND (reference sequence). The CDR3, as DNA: TGTGCCAGCACCAACAGGGCGGATGAGCAGTTCTTC. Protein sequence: CASTNRADEQFF.

Here the CDR3 reads CASSLGGTDTQYF. CDR3 DNA: TGTGCCAGCAGCTTAGGGGGCACAGATACGCAGTATTTT. The chain employs TRBV7-2 and TRBJ2-3; no clear D gene. Deletions cut 1 base from V and 1 base from J, with 3 bases between. Germline V gene lookup returns CDR1 SGHTA and CDR2 FQGNSA. The CDR3 is made up of 13 amino acids. Full variable domain (missing parts from reference TRBV7-2 and TRBJ2-3): GAGVSQSPSNKVTEKGKDVELRCDPISGHTALYWYRQSLGQGLEFLIYFQGNSAPDKSGLPSDRFSAERTGGSVSTLTIQRTQQEDSAVYLCASSLGGTDTQYFGPGTRLTVL.

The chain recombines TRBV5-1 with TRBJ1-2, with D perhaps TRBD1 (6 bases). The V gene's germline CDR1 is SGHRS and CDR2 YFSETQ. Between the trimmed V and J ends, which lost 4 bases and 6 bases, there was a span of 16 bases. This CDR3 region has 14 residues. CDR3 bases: TGCGCCAGCAGCCTTAACAGGGTCGGGAATGGCTACACCTTC. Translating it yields CASSLNRVGNGYTF.

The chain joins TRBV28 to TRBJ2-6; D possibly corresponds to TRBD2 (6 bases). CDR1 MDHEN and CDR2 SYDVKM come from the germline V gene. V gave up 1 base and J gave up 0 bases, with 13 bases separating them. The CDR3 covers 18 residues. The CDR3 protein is CASSLLASASSGANVLTF. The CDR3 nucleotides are TGTGCCAGCAGTTTATTGGCTAGCGCTTCCTCTGGGGCCAACGTCCTGACTTTC.

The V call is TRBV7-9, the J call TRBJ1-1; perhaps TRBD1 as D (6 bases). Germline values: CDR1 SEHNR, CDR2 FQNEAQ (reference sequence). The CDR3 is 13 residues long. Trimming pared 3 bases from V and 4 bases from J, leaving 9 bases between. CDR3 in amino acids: CASSFGGITEAFF. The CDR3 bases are TGTGCCAGCAGCTTCGGGGGCATCACTGAAGCTTTCTTT.

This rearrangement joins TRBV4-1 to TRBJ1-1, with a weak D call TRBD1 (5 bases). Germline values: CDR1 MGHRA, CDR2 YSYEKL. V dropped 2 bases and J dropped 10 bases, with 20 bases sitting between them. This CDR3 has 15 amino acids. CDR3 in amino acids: CASSQSLLQGRRAFF. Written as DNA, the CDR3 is TGCGCCAGCAGCCAATCGTTGTTGCAGGGTAGGAGAGCTTTCTTT.

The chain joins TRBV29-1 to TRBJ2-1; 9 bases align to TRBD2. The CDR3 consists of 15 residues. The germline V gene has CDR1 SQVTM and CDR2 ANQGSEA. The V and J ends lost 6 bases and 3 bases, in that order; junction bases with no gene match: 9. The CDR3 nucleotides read TGCAGCGTGGCCGGGACTAGCCATATCTACAATGAGCAGTTCTTC. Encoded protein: CSVAGTSHIYNEQFF.

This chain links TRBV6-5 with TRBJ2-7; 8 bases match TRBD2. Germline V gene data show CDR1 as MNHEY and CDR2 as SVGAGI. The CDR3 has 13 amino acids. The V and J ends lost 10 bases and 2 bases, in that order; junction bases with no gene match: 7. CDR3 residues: CATSPGRAYEQYF. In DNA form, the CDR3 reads TGTGCCACCTCCCCCGGGAGGGCCTACGAGCAGTACTTC.

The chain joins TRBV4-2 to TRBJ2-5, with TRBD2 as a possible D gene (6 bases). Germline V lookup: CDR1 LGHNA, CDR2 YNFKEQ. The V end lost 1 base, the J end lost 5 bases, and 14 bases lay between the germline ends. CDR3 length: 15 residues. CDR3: CASSQAGVAGETQYF. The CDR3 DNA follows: TGTGCCAGCAGCCAAGCGGGAGTGGCCGGGGAGACCCAGTACTTC.

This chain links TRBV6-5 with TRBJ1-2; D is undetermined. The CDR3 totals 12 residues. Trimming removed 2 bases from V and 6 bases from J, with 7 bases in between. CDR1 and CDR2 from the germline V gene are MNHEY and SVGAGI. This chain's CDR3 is CASSYRGNGYTF. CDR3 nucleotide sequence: TGTGCCAGCAGTTACAGAGGGAATGGCTACACCTTC.

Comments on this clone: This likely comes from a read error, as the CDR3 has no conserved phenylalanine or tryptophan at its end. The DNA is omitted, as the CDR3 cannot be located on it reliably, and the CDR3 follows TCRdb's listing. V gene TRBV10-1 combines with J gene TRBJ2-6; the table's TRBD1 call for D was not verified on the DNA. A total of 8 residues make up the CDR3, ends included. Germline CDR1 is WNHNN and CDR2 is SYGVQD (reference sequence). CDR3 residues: CASSGDTR.

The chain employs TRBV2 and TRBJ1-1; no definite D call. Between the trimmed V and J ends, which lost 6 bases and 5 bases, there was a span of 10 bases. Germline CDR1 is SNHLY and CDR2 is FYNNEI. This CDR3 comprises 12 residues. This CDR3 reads CASRGSRTEAFF. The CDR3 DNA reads TGTGCCAGCAGGGGGTCCAGAACTGAAGCTTTCTTT.

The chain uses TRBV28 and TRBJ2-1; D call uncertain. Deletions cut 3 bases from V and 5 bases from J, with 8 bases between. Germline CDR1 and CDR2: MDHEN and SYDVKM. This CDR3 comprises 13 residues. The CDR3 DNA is TGTGCCAGCAGTTTCAGTCTGGACAATGAGCAGTTCTTC. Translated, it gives CASSFSLDNEQFF.

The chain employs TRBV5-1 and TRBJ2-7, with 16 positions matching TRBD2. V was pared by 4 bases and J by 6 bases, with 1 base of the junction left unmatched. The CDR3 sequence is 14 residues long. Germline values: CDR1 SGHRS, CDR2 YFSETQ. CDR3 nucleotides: TGCGCCAGCAGCGGGACTAGCGGGAGGGCCGAGCAGTACTTC. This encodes CASSGTSGRAEQYF.

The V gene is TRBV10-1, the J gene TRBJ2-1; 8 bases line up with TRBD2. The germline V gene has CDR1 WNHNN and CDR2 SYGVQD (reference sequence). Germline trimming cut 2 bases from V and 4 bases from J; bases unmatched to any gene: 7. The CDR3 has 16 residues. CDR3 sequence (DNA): TGCGCCAGCAGTGAGGGTAGCGGGATAACTTACAATGAGCAGTTCTTC. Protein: CASSEGSGITYNEQFF.

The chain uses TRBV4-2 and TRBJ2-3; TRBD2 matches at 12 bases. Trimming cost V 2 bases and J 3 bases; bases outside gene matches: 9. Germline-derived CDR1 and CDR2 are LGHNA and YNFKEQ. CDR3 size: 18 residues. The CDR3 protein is CASSQRTSGKEWTDTQYF. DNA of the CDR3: TGTGCCAGCAGCCAACGGACTAGCGGGAAGGAATGGACAGATACGCAGTATTTT.

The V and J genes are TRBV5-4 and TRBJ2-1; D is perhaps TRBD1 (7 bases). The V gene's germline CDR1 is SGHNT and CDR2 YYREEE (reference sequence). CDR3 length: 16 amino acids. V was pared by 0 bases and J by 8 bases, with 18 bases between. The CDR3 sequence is CASSLEGAGRGDEQFF. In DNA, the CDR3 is TGTGCCAGCAGCTTGGAGGGGGCCGGGAGAGGTGATGAGCAGTTCTTC.